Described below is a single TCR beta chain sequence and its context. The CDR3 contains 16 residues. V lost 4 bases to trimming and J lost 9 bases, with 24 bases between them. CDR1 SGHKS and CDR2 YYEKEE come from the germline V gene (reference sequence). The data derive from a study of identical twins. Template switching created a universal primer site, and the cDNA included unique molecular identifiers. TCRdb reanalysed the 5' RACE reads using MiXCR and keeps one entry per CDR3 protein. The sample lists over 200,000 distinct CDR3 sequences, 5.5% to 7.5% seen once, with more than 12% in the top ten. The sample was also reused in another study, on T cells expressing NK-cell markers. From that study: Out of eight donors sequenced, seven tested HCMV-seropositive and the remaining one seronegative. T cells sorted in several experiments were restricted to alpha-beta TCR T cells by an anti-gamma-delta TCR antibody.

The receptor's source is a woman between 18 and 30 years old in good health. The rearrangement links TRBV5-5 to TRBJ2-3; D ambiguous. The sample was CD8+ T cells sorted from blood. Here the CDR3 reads CASSQRSEMGMGTQYF. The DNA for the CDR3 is TGTGCCAGCAGCCAGAGGAGTGAGATGGGTATGGGGACGCAGTATTTT. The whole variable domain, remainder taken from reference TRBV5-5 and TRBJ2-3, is DAGVTQSPTHLIKTRGQQVTLRCSPISGHKSVSWYQQVLGQGPQFIFQYYEKEERGRGNFPDRFSARQFPNYSSELNVNALLLGDSALYLCASSQRSEMGMGTQYFGPGTRLTVL.